The text below deals with one TCR beta chain. The CDR3 runs 16 residues. V lost 3 bases and J lost 0, with 12 bases in between. Germline loops: CDR1 MGHDK, CDR2 SYGVNS. The sample originates from a study of blood T cell repertoires in COVID-19. TCRdb keeps only in-frame clones here, not all; method: immunoSEQ multiplex PCR. This sample has 250,000 to 350,000 clones, with 80% to 95% found just once. This sequence originates from a woman in her 30s with COVID-19, enrolled during active disease. The V gene is TRBV25-1, the J gene TRBJ2-1; weak D call: TRBD2 (6 bases). The sequencing input was peripheral blood. Here the CDR3 DNA reads TGTGCCAGCAGTGATCTACTAGCCGGCTCCTACAATGAGCAGTTCTTC. This sequence encodes CASSDLLAGSYNEQFF.